This TCR beta chain stems from a study of human T cells and chemical hapten exposure. Background on the study: Diphenylcyclopropenone was administered weekly to the scalp of patients throughout the approximately 24-week study.

This clonotype was observed many times. As yet, its antigen is unknown. TCRdb ran MiXCR on the RACE reads and lists one entry per CDR3 protein. The data hold approximately 41,000 distinct CDR3 sequences, with 7.5% to 9% observed a single time. Indicated time point: pre-sensitization, week 0. Treatment of the sample: therapeutic diphenylcyclopropenone sensitization with weekly scalp DPC. Total RNA was isolated from unfractionated whole blood. Study observations and caveats: With regard to DPC sensitization, TCRs above 1 in 1000 frequency did not change. Clustering by CDR3 similarity yielded significantly more large clusters from expanded TCRs than controls.

The specimen comprised whole blood, sampled in connection with sensitization to the hapten diphenylcyclopropenone (DPC). The sequence was collected from a woman aged 45-60 years with alopecia areata. Some clones in this sample may be carry-over from other donors' samples.

The chain's CDR3 is CASSPDRGQGGQPQHF. The CDR3 region has the DNA TGTGCCAGCTCACCCGACAGGGGGCAAGGGGGACAGCCCCAGCATTTT. The chain joins TRBV18 to TRBJ1-5, with 10 bases matching TRBD1. After removal of 3 bases from V and 7 bases from J, the junction contained 9 bases not matched to a gene. The V gene's germline CDR1 is KGHSH and CDR2 LQKENI. The CDR3 is made up of 16 amino acids.